The entry that follows covers one TCR beta chain sequence. What it recognizes is unknown. Produced via immunoSEQ multiplex PCR; TCRdb's table is partial and in-frame only. The table shows under 15,000 clones, with approximately 69% occurring only once. Starting 14 to 28 days after autologous transplant, ipilimumab 1 mg/kg was given. This CDR3 comprises 12 residues. V shed 2 bases and J shed 2 bases, with 4 bases lying between them. Germline CDR1 is SEHNR and CDR2 is FQNEAQ (reference sequence). The record originates from a study of ipilimumab plus nivolumab after autologous stem cell transplantation. Points from the study as a whole: Per the authors, repertoire, Treg and microbiota data justify further study.

The V call is TRBV7-9, the J call TRBJ2-7; D remains ambiguous. This clonotype originated in a male donor with diffuse large B-cell lymphoma. Material: PBMCs, obtained in a trial of ipilimumab plus nivolumab as post-transplant consolidation. The CDR3 is CASSLPTYEQYF. The CDR3 DNA follows: TGTGCCAGCAGCTTACCCACCTACGAGCAGTACTTC.